The sample holds one count of the clone carrying this T cell receptor (beta chain). Generated by immunoSEQ multiplex PCR, the TCRdb table keeps only in-frame clones and is missing some. Counted here are more than 400,000 clones, roughly 85% occurring once; the ten biggest clones make up roughly 3.2%. The source of the sample is a study of blood T cell repertoires in COVID-19. This CDR3 has 18 residues. Germline V CDR1 and CDR2: LGHNA, YSLEER. The J segment lost 8 bases and the V segment lost 0 bases, leaving 14 bases of the junction unmatched. This sequence was found in a human donor in a cohort sampled during active COVID-19. The J gene is TRBJ2-1, the V gene TRBV4-3; 9 positions agree with TRBD1. Sequencing input: peripheral blood. CDR3 amino acids: CASSQEKTTGGVSHEQFF. In nucleotides, the CDR3 is TGCGCCAGCAGCCAAGAAAAAACCACAGGGGGCGTGAGTCATGAGCAGTTCTTC.